The clone carrying this T cell receptor beta chain was observed at least ten times. Its antigen is as yet unknown. Deletions cut 5 bases from V and 1 base from J, with 20 bases between. The CDR3 consists of 17 residues. This record belongs to a study of blood T cells in healthy people across ages. Study findings and constraints: PBMC samples, being unsorted, prevented any conclusive comparison of naive and antigen-experienced cells.

Investigators took 8.5 to 10 milliliters of peripheral blood from every donor. The authors ran a second PCR of about 6 to 12 cycles using a sample-barcoded 5' primer and a J-beta primer mix. One entry per CDR3 protein, called by TCRdb with MiXCR from the 5' RACE reads. The repertoire holds around 970,000 distinct CDR3 sequences, roughly 51% seen once, with about a fifth in the top ten. Sequencing was carried out using blood. V and J are TRBV12-3 or TRBV12-4 and TRBJ1-1, with no clear D. This receptor was obtained from a woman aged 60 to 75 in good health. In DNA form, the CDR3 reads TGTGCCAGCAGTATAAACCCTTACTTGGCGGGGAACACTGAAGCTTTCTTT. Translation: CASSINPYLAGNTEAFF.